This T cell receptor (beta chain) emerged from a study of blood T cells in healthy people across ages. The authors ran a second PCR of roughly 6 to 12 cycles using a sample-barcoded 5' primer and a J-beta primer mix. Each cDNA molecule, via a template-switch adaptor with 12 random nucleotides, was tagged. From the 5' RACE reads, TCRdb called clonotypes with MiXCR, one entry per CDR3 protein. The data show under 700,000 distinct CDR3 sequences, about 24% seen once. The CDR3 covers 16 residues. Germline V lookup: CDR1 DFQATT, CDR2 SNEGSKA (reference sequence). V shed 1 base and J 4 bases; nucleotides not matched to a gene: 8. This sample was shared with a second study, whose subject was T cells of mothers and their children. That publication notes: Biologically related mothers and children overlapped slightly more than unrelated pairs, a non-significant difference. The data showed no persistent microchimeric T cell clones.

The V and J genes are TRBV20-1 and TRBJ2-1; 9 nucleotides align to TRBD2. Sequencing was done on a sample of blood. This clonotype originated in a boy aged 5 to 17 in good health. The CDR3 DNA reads TGCAGTGCTAGAGTGCCTAGCGGGACTCCTTACAATGAGCAGTTCTTC. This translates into CSARVPSGTPYNEQFF.